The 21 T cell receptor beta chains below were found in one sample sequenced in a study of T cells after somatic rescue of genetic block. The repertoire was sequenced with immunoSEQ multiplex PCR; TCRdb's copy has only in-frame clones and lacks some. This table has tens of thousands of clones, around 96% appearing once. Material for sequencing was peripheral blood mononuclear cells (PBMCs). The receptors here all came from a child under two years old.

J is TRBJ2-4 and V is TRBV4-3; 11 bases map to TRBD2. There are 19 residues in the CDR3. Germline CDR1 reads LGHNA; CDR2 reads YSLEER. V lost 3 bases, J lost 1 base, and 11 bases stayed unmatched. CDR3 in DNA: TGCGCCAGCAGCCAGTCCCCCTTAGCGGGAGGGCGGGCCAAAAACATTCAGTACTTC. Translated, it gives CASSQSPLAGGRAKNIQYF.

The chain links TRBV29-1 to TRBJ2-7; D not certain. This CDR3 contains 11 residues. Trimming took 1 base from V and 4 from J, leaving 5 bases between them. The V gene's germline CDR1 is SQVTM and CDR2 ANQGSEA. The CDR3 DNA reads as TGCAGCGTTGAAGGGTTATACGAGCAGTACTTC. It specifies CSVEGLYEQYF.

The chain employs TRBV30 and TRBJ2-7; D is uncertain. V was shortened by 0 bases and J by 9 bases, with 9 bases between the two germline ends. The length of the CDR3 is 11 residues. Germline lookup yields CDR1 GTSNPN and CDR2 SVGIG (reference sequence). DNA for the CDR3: TGTGCCTGGAGTGTAGGGTCTAGGCAGTACTTC. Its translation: CAWSVGSRQYF.

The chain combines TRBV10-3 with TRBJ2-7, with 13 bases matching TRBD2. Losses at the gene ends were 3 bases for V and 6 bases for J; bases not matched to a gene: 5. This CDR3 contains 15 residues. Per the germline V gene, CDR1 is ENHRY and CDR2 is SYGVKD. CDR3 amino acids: CAISDLRTSGSEQYF. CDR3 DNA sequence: TGTGCCATCAGTGATCTCCGGACTAGCGGGAGCGAGCAGTACTTC.

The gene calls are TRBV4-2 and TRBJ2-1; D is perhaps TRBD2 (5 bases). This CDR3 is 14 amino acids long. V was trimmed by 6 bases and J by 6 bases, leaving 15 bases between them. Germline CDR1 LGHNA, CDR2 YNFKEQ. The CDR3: CASRGGTRSNEQFF. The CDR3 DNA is TGTGCCAGCAGGGGTGGAACTAGATCCAATGAGCAGTTCTTC.

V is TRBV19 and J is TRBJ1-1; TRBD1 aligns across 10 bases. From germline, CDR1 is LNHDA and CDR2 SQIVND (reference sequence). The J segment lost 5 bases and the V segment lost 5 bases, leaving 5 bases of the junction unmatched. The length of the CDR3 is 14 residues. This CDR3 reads CASSVDRGRTEAFF. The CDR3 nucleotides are TGTGCCAGTAGTGTCGACAGGGGGCGGACTGAAGCTTTCTTT. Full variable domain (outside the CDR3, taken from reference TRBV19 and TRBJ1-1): DGGITQSPKYLFRKEGQNVTLSCEQNLNHDAMYWYRQDPGQGLRLIYYSQIVNDFQKGDIAEGYSVSREKKESFPLTVTSAQKNPTAFYLCASSVDRGRTEAFFGQGTRLTVV.

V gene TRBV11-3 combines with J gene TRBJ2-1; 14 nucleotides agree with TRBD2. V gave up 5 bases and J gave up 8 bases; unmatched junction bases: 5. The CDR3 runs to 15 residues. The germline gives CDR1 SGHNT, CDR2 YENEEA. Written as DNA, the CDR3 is TGTGCCAGCAGCCCAATGACTAGCGGGGGGGATGAGCAGTTCTTC. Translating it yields CASSPMTSGGDEQFF. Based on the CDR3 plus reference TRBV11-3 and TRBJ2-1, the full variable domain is EAGVVQSPRYKIIEKKQPVAFWCNPISGHNTLYWYLQNLGQGPELLIRYENEEAVDDSQLPKDRFSAERLKGVDSTLKIQPAELGDSAVYLCASSPMTSGGDEQFFGPGTRLTVL.

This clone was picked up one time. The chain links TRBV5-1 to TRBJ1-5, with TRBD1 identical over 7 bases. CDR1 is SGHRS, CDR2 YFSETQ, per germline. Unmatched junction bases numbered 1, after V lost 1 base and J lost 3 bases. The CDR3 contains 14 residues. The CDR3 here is CASSLTGDNQPQHF. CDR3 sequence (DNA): TGCGCCAGCAGCTTGACAGGGGACAATCAGCCCCAGCATTTT.

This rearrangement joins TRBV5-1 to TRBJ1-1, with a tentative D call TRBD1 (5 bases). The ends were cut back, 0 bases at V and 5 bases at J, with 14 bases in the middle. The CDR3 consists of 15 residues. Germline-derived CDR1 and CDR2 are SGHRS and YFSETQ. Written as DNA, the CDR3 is TGCGCCAGCAGCTTGGAGTCCCCAGGGAGGACTGAAGCTTTCTTT. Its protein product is CASSLESPGRTEAFF. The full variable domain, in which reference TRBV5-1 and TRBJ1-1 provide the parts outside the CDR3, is KAGVTQTPRYLIKTRGQQVTLSCSPISGHRSVSWYQQTPGQGLQFLFEYFSETQRNKGNFPGRFSGRQFSNSRSEMNVSTLELGDSALYLCASSLESPGRTEAFFGQGTRLTVV.

CDR3 nucleotide sequence: TGTGCCACCAAGAGCAACAATGAGCAGTTCTTC. Encoded protein: CATKSNNEQFF. The chain joins TRBV28 to TRBJ2-1; no definite D call. The germline CDR1 and CDR2 sequences are MDHEN and SYDVKM. Trimming stripped 10 bases from V and 5 bases from J, with 9 bases between. The CDR3 has 11 residues.

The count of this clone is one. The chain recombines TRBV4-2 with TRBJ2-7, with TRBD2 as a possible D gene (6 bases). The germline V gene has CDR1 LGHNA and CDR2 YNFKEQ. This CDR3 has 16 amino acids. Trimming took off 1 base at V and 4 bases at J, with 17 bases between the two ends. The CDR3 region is CASSQAVAEHGYEQYF. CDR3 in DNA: TGTGCCAGCAGCCAAGCGGTAGCGGAGCACGGGTACGAGCAGTACTTC.

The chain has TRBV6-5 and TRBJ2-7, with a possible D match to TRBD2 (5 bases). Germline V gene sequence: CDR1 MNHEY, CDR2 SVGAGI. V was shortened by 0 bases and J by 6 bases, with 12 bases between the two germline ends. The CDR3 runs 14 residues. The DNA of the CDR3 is TGTGCCAGCAGTTACTCCAAGGGCGGGCGCGAGCAGTACTTC. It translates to CASSYSKGGREQYF.

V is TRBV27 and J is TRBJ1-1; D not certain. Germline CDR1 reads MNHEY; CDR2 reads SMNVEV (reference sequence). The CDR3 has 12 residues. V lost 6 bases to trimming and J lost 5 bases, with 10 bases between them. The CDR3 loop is CASSRLGTEAFF. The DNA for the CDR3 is TGTGCCAGCAGCCGACTAGGGACTGAAGCTTTCTTT.

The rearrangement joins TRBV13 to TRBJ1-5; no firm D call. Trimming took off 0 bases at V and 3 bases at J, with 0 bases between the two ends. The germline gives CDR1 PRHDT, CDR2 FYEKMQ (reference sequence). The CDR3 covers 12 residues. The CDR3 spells CASSLGNQPQHF. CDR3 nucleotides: TGTGCCAGCAGCTTAGGCAATCAGCCCCAGCATTTT.

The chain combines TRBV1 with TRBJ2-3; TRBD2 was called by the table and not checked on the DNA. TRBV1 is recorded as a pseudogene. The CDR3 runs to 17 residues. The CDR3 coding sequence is TGCACCAGCGCTCCCTGTTGTGGGACTAGCGGCACAGATACGCAGTATTTT. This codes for CTSAPCCGTSGTDTQYF.

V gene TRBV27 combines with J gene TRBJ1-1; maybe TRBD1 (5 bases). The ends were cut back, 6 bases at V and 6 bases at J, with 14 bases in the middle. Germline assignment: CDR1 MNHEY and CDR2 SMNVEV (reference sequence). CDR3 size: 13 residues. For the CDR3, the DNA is TGTGCCAGCAGGTCCACAGGATTCTCTGAAGCTTTCTTT. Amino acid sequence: CASRSTGFSEAFF.

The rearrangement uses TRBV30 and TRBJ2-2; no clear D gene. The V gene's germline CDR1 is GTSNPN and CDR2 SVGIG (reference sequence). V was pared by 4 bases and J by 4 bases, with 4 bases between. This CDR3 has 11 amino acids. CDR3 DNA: TGTGCCTGGACTAGCACCGGGGAGCTGTTTTTT. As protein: CAWTSTGELFF.

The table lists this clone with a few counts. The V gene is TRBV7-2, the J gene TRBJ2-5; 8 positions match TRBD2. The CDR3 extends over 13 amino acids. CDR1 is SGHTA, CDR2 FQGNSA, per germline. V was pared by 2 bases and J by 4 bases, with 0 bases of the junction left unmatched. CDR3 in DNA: TGTGCCAGCAGCTTACTAGCGGGAGAGACCCAGTACTTC. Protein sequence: CASSLLAGETQYF.

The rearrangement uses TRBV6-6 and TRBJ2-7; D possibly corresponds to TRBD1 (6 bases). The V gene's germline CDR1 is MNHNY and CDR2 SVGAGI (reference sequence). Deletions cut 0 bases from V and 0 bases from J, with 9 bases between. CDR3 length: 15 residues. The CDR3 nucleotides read TGTGCCAGCAGTTACTCCAAAGGGGGCTCCTACGAGCAGTACTTC. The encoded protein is CASSYSKGGSYEQYF.

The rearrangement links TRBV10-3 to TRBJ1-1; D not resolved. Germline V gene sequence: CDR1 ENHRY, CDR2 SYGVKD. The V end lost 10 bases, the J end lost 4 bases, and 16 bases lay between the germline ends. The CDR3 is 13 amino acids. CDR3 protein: CATSFGGSTEAFF. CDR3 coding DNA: TGTGCCACCTCCTTTGGAGGGAGCACTGAAGCTTTCTTT.

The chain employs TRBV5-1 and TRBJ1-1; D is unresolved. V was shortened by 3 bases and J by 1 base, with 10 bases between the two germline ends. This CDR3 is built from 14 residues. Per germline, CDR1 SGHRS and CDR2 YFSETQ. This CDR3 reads CASSSRPSNTEAFF. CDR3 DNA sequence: TGCGCCAGCAGCTCAAGGCCGTCGAACACTGAAGCTTTCTTT. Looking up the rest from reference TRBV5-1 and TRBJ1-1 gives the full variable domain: KAGVTQTPRYLIKTRGQQVTLSCSPISGHRSVSWYQQTPGQGLQFLFEYFSETQRNKGNFPGRFSGRQFSNSRSEMNVSTLELGDSALYLCASSSRPSNTEAFFGQGTRLTVV.